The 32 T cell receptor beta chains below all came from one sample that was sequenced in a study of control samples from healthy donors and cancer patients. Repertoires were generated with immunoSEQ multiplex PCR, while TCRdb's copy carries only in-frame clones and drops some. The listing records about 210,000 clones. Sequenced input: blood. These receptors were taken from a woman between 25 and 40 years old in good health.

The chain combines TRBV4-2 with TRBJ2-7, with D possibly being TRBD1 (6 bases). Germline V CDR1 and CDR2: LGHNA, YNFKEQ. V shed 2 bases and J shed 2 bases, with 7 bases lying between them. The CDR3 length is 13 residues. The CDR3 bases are TGTGCCAGCAGCCAAAACAGGGCCTACGAGCAGTACTTC. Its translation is CASSQNRAYEQYF.

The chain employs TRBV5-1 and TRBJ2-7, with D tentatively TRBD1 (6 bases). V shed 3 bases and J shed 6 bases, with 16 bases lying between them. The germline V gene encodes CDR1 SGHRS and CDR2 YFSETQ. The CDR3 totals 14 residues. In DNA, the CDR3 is TGCGCCAGCAGCTCCACAGGGTATCGTGGCGAGCAGTACTTC. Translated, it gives CASSSTGYRGEQYF. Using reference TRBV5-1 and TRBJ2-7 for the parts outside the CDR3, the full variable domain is KAGVTQTPRYLIKTRGQQVTLSCSPISGHRSVSWYQQTPGQGLQFLFEYFSETQRNKGNFPGRFSGRQFSNSRSEMNVSTLELGDSALYLCASSSTGYRGEQYFGPGTRLTVT.

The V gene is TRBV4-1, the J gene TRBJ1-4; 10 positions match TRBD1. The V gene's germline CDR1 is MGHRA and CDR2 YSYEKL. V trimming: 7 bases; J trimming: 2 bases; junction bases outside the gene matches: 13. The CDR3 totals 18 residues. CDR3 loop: CASTDRPGQGSTNEKLFF. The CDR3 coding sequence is TGCGCCAGCACCGACAGACCGGGACAGGGGTCGACTAATGAAAAACTGTTTTTT.

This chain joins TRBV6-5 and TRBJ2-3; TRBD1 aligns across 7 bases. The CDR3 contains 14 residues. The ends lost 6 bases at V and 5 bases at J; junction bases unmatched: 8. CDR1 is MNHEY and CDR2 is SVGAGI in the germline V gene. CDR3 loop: CASRQGNRGDTQYF. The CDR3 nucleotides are TGTGCCAGCAGACAGGGTAACAGGGGAGATACGCAGTATTTT.

This CDR3 reads CASSPWAEGGYTF. CDR3 DNA sequence: TGTGCCAGCTCACCATGGGCCGAAGGAGGCTACACCTTC. This chain links TRBV18 with TRBJ1-2; D call uncertain. CDR3 length: 13 amino acids. CDR1 and CDR2 from the germline V gene are KGHSH and LQKENI. Deletions cut 2 bases from V and 8 bases from J, with 12 bases between.

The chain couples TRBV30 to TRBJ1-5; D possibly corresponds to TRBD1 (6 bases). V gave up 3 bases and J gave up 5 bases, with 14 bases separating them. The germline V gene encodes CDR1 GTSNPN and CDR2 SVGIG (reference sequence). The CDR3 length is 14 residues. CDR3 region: CAWSVGTIYQPQHF. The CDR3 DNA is TGTGCCTGGAGCGTCGGGACAATTTATCAGCCCCAGCATTTT.

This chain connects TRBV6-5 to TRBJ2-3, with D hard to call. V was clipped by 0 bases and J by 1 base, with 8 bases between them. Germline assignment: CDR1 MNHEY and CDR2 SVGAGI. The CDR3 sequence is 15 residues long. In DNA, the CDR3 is TGTGCCAGCAGTTACTCGAGCCGAGGCACAGATACGCAGTATTTT. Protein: CASSYSSRGTDTQYF.

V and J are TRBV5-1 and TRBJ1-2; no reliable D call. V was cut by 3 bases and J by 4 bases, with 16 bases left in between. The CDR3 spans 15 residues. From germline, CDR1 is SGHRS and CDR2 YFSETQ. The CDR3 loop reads CASSSVRLWGYGYTF. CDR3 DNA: TGCGCCAGCAGCTCCGTCCGACTCTGGGGCTATGGCTACACCTTC.

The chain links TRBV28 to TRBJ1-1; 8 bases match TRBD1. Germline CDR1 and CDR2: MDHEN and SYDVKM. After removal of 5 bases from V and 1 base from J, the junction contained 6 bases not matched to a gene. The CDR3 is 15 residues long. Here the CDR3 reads CASSRQGLWNTEAFF. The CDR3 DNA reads TGTGCCAGCAGTAGACAGGGGTTGTGGAACACTGAAGCTTTCTTT.

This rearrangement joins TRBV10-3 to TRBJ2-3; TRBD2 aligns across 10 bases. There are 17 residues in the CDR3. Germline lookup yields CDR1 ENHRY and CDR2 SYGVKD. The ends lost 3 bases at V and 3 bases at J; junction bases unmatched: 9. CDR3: CAISDIPSGGETDTQYF. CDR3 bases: TGTGCCATCAGTGATATTCCCAGCGGGGGGGAAACAGATACGCAGTATTTT.

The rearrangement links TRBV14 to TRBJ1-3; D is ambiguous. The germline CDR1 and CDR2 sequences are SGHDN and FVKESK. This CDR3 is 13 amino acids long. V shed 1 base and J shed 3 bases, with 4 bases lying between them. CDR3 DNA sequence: TGTGCCAGCAGCCAAGTGGGTGGAAACACCATATATTTT. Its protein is CASSQVGGNTIYF.

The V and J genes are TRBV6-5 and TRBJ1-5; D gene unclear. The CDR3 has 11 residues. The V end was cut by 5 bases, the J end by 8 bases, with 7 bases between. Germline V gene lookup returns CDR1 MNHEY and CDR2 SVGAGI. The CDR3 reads CASSRREPQHF. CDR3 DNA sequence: TGTGCCAGCAGTAGGCGTGAGCCCCAGCATTTT.

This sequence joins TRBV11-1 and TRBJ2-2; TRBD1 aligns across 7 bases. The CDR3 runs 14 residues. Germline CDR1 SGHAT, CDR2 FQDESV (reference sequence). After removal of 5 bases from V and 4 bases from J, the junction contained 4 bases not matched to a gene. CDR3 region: CASSLGQFTGELFF. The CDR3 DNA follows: TGTGCCAGCAGCCTGGGACAGTTCACCGGGGAGCTGTTTTTT.

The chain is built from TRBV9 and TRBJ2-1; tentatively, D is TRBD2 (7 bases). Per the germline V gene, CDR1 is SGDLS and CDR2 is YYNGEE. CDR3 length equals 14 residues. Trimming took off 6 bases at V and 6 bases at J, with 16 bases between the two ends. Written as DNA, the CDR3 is TGTGCCAGCACCCCTGGGGGGGCTGGCAATGAGCAGTTCTTC. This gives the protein CASTPGGAGNEQFF.

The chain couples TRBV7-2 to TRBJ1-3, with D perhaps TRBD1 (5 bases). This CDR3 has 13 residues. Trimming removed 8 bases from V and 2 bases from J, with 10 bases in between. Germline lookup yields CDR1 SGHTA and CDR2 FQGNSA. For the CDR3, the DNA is TGTGCCAGCCGGAAGGGACCTGGAAACACCATATATTTT. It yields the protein CASRKGPGNTIYF.

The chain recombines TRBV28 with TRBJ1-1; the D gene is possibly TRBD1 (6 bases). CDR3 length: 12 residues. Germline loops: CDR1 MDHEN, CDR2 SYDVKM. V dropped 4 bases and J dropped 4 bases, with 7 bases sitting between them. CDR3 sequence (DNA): TGTGCCAGCAGTTCACAGGGCACTGAAGCTTTCTTT. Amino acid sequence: CASSSQGTEAFF.

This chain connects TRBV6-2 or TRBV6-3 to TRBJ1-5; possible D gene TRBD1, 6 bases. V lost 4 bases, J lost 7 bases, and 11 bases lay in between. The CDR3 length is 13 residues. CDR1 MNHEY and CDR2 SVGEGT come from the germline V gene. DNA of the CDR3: TGTGCCAGCAGTTTAACAGGGAAACAGCCCCAGCATTTT. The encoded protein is CASSLTGKQPQHF.

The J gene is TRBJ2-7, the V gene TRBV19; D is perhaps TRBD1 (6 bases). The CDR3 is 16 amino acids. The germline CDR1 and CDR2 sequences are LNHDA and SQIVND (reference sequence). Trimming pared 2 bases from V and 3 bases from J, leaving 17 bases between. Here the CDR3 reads CASSIRLGARNYEQYF. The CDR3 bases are TGTGCCAGTAGTATACGATTGGGGGCGAGGAACTACGAGCAGTACTTC.

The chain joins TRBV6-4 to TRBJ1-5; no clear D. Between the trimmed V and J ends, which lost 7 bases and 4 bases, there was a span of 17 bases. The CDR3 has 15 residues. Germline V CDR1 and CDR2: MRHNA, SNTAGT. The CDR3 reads CASKEVPGPNQPQHF. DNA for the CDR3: TGTGCCAGCAAAGAGGTCCCCGGACCGAATCAGCCCCAGCATTTT.

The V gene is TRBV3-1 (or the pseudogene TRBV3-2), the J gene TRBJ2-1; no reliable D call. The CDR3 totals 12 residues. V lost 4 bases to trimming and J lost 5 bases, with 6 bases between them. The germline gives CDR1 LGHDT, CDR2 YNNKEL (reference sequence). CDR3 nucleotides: TGTGCCAGCAGCCGGCAGGACAATGAGCAGTTCTTC. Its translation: CASSRQDNEQFF.

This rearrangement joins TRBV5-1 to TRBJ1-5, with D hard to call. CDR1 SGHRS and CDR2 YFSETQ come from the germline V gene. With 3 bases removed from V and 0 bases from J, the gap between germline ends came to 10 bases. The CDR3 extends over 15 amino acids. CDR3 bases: TGCGCCAGCAGCTATTCGGGGATTAGCAATCAGCCCCAGCATTTT. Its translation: CASSYSGISNQPQHF.

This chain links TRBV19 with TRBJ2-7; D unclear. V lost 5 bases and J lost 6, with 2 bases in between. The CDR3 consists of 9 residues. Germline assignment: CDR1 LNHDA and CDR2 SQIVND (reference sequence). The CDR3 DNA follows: TGTGCCAGTAGTTCCGAGCAGTACTTC. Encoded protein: CASSSEQYF.

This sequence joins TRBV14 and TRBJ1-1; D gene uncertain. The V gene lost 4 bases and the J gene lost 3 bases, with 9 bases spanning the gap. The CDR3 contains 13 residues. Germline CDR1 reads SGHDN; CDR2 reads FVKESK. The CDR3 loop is CASSLGRYTEAFF. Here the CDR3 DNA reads TGTGCCAGCAGCCTTGGGCGTTACACTGAAGCTTTCTTT.

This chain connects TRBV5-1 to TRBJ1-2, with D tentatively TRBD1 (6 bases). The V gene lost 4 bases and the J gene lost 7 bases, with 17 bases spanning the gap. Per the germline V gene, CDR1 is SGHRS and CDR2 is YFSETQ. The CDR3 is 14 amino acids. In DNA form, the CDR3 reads TGCGCCAGCAGCCCTACGGCAGGGGATGGTGGCTACACCTTC. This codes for CASSPTAGDGGYTF.

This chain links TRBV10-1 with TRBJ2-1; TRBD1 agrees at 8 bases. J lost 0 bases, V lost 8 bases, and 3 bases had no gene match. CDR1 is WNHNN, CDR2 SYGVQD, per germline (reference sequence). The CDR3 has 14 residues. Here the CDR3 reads CASLTGDSYNEQFF. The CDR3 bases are TGCGCCAGCCTGACAGGGGACTCCTACAATGAGCAGTTCTTC.

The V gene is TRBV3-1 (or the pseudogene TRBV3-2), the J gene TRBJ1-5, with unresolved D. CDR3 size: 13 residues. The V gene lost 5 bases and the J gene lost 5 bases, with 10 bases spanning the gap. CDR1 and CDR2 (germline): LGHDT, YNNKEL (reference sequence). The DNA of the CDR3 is TGTGCCAGCAGCTCCCGGCCTCATCAGCCCCAGCATTTT. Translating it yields CASSSRPHQPQHF.

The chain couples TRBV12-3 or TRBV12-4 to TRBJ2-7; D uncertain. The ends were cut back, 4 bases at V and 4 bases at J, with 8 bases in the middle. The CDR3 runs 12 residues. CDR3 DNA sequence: TGTGCCAGCAGTTCCCGGGCTTACGAGCAGTACTTC. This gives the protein CASSSRAYEQYF.

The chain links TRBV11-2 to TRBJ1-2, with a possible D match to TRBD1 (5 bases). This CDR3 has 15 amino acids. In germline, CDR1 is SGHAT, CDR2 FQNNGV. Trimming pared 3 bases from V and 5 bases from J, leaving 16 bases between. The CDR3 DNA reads TGTGCCAGCAGCTTGATCGCGACAGAGACATATGGCTACACCTTC. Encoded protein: CASSLIATETYGYTF.

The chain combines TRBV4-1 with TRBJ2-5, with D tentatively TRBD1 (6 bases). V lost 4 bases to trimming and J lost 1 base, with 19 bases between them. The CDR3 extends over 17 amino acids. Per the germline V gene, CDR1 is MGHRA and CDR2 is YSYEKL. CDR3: CASSPRPHREIQETQYF. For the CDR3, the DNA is TGCGCCAGCAGCCCCAGACCACACAGGGAAATCCAAGAGACCCAGTACTTC.

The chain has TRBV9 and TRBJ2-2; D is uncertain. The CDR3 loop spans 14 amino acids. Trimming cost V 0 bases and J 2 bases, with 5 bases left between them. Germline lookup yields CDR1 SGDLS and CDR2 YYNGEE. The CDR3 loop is CASSVVSNTGELFF. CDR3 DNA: TGTGCCAGCAGCGTAGTTAGTAACACCGGGGAGCTGTTTTTT.

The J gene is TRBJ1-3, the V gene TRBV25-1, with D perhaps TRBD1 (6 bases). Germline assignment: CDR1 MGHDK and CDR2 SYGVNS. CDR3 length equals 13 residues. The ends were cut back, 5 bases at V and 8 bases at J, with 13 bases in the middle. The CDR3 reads CASSPQGGDTIYF. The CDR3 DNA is TGTGCCAGCAGTCCACAGGGAGGGGACACCATATATTTT.

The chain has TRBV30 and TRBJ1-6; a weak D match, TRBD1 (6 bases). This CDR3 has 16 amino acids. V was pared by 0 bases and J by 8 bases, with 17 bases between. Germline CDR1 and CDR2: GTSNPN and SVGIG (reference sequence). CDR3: CAWSVGWGRLDSPLHF. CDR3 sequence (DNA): TGTGCCTGGAGTGTAGGTTGGGGGCGCCTTGATTCACCCCTCCACTTT.